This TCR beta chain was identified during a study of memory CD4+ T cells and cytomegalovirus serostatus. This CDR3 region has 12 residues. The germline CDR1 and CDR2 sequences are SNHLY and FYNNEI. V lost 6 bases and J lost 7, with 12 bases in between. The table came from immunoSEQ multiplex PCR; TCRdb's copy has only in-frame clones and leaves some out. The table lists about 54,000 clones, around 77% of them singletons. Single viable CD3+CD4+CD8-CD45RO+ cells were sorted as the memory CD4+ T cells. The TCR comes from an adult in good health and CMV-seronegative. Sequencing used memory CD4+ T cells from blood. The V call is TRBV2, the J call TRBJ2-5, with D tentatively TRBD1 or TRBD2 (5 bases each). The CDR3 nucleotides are TGTGCCAGCAGGTGGACTGGGGGGACCCAGTACTTC. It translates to CASRWTGGTQYF.